The source of this T cell receptor beta chain is a study of T cells in Graves' hyperthyroidism and ophthalmopathy. Template material for amplifying TCR beta CDR3 regions consisted of RNA transcripts. HTBI primers drove first-round RT-PCR of the TCR CDR3. TCRdb itself ran the multiplex PCR reads through MiXCR, one entry per CDR3 protein. The repertoire includes approximately 700,000 distinct CDR3 sequences, roughly 17% of them detected once, and roughly 8% sits in the top ten. This clonotype was recorded many times. Its antigen is currently unknown. Study observations and caveats: The blood repertoire included most of the expanded thyroid clonotypes above 0.001. By a 13 V-J model, ophthalmopathy was set apart from stable hyperthyroidism.

Uncontrolled infection, other autoimmune disease, pregnancy and lactation each barred patients from inclusion. Trimming left V 0 bases short and J 8 bases short, with 20 bases between. From germline, CDR1 is DFQATT and CDR2 SNEGSKA (reference sequence). The CDR3 has 16 residues. The genes are TRBV20-1 and TRBJ2-1; possibly TRBD2 for D (7 bases). The source material was blood. The TCR comes from a man aged 18-30 years with Graves' hyperthyroidism. CDR3 in amino acids: CSARDLTGASGDEQFF. The CDR3 DNA follows: TGCAGTGCTAGAGATCTGACGGGGGCGAGCGGGGATGAGCAGTTCTTC.